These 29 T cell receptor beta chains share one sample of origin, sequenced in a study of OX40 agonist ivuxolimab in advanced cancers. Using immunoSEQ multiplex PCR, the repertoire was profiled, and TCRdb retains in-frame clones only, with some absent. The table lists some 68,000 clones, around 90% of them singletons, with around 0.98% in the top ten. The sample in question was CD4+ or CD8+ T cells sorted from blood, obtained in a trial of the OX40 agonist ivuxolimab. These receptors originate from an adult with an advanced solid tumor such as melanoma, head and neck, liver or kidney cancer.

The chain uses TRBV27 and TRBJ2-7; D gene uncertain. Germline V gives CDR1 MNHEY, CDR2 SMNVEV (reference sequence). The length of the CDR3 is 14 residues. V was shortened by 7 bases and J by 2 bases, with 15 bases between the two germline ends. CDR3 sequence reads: CASMVTRLTYEQYF. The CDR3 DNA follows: TGTGCCAGCATGGTGACACGGCTAACCTACGAGCAGTACTTC.

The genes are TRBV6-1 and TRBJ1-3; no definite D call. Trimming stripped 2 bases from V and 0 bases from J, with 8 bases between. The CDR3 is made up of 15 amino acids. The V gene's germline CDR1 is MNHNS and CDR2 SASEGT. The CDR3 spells CASSEKRHSGNTIYF. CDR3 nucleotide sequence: TGTGCCAGCAGTGAAAAAAGGCACTCTGGAAACACCATATATTTT.

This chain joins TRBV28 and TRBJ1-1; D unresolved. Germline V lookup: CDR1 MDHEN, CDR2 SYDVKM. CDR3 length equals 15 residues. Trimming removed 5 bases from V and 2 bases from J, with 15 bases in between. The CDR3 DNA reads TGTGCCAGCAGTCCTTTGGGCTCCGATAACACTGAAGCTTTCTTT. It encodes CASSPLGSDNTEAFF.

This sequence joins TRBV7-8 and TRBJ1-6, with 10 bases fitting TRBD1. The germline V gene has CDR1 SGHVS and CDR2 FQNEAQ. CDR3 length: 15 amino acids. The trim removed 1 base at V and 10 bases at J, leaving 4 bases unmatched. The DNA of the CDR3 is TGTGCCAGCAGCTTAGTAGGGACAGGGGCCTCACCCCTCCACTTT. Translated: CASSLVGTGASPLHF.

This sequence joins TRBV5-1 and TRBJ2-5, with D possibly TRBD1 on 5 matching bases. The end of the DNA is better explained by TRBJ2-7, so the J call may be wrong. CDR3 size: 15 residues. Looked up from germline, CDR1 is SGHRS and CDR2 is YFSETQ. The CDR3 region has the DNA TGCGCCAGCAGCCCCCTTGCCACGACAGTGGACGAGCAGTACTTC. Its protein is CASSPLATTVDEQYF.

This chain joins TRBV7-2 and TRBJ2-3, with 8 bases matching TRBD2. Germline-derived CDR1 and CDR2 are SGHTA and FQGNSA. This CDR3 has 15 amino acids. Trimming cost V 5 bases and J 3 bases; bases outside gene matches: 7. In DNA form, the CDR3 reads TGTGCCAGCAGCAAGGGGGTAGCGGGGACAGATACGCAGTATTTT. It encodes CASSKGVAGTDTQYF.

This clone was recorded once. This CDR3 is CASSEGRVYGYTF. CDR3 bases: TGTGCCAGCAGTGAGGGCAGAGTCTATGGCTACACCTTC. The V call is TRBV2, the J call TRBJ1-2, with D unresolved. Trimming cost V 3 bases and J 4 bases, with 9 bases left between them. Germline V gene data show CDR1 as SNHLY and CDR2 as FYNNEI. This CDR3 has 13 residues. Variable domain in full (rest from reference TRBV2 and TRBJ1-2): EPEVTQTPSHQVTQMGQEVILRCVPISNHLYFYWYRQILGQKVEFLVSFYNNEISEKSEIFDDQFSVERPDGSNFTLKIRSTKLEDSAMYFCASSEGRVYGYTFGSGTRLTVV.

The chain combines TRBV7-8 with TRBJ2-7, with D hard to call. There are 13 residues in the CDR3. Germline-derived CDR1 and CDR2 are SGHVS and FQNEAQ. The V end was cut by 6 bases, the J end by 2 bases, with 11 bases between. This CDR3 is CASRVGIPYEQYF. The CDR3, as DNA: TGTGCCAGCAGGGTCGGCATTCCCTACGAGCAGTACTTC.

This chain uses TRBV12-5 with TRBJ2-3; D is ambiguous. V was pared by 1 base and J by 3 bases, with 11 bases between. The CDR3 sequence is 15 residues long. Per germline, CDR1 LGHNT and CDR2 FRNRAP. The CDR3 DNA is TGTGCTAGTGGTTTGGGGGCTTCAGAAACAGATACGCAGTATTTT. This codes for CASGLGASETDTQYF.

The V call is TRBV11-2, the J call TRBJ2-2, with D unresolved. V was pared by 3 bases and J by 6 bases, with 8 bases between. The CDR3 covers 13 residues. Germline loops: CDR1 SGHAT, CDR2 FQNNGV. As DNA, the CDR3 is TGTGCCAGCAGCTTGGAGAATTCCGGGGAGCTGTTTTTT. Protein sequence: CASSLENSGELFF.

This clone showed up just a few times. CDR3 bases: TGTGCCAGCTCACCAGGCAGCCAACGGCTCGGCTACACCTTC. Protein product: CASSPGSQRLGYTF. The chain joins TRBV18 to TRBJ1-2; the D is unclear. With 2 bases removed from V and 8 bases from J, the gap between germline ends came to 15 bases. The CDR3 length is 14 residues. Germline-derived CDR1 and CDR2 are KGHSH and LQKENI. The full variable domain, completed using reference TRBV18 and TRBJ1-2, is NAGVMQNPRHLVRRRGQEARLRCSPMKGHSHVYWYRQLPEEGLKFMVYLQKENIIDESGMPKERFSAEFPKEGPSILRIQQVVRGDSAAYFCASSPGSQRLGYTFGSGTRLTVV.

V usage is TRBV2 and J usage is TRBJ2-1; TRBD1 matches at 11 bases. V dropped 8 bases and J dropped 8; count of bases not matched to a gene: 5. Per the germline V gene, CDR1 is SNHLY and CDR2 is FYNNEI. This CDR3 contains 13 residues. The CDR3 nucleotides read TGTGCCAGCGATCGGACAGGGGGCGATGAGCAGTTCTTC. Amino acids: CASDRTGGDEQFF.

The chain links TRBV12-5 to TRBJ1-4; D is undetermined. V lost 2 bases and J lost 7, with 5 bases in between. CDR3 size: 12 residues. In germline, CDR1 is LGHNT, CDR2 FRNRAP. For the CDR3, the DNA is TGTGCTAGTGGTTTGAATCGTGAAAAACTGTTTTTT. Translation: CASGLNREKLFF.

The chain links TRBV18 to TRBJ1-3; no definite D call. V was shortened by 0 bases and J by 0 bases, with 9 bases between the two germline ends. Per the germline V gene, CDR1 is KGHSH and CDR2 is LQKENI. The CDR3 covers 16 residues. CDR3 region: CASSPPRFSSGNTIYF. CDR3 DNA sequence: TGTGCCAGCTCACCACCTCGGTTCAGCTCTGGAAACACCATATATTTT.

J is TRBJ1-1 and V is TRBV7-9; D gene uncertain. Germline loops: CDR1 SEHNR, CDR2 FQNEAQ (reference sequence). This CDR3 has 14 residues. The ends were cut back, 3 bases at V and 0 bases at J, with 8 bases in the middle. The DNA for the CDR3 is TGTGCCAGCAGCTTTGACCAGGTGAACACTGAAGCTTTCTTT. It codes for CASSFDQVNTEAFF.

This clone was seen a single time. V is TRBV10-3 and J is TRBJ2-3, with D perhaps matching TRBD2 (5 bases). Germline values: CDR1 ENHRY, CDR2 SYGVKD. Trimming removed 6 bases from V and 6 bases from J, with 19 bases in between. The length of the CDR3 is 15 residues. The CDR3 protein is CAIRDSAGSRDTQYF. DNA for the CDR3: TGTGCCATCAGGGATTCGGCGGGCTCAAGGGATACGCAGTATTTT.

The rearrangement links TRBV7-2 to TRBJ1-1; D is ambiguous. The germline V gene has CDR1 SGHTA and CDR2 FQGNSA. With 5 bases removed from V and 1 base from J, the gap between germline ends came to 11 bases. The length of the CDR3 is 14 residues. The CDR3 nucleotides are TGTGCCAGCAGCCTGTTACTGAGGAACACTGAAGCTTTCTTT. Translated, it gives CASSLLLRNTEAFF. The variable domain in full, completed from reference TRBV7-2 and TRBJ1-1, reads GAGVSQSPSNKVTEKGKDVELRCDPISGHTALYWYRQSLGQGLEFLIYFQGNSAPDKSGLPSDRFSAERTGGSVSTLTIQRTQQEDSAVYLCASSLLLRNTEAFFGQGTRLTVV.

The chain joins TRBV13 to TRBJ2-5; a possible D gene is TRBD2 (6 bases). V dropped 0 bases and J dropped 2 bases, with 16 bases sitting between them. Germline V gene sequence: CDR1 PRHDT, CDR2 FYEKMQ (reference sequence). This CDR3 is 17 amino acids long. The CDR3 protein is CASSLGDGGVKQETQYF. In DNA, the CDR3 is TGTGCCAGCAGCTTAGGGGACGGCGGGGTAAAGCAAGAGACCCAGTACTTC.

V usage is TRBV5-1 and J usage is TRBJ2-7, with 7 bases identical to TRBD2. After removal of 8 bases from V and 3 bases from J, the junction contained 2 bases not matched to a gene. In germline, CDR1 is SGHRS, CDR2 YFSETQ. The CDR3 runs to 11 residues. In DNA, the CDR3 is TGCGCCAGTTCTAGCGGCTACGAGCAGTACTTC. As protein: CASSSGYEQYF. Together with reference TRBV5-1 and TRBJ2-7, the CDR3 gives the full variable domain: KAGVTQTPRYLIKTRGQQVTLSCSPISGHRSVSWYQQTPGQGLQFLFEYFSETQRNKGNFPGRFSGRQFSNSRSEMNVSTLELGDSALYLCASSSGYEQYFGPGTRLTVT.

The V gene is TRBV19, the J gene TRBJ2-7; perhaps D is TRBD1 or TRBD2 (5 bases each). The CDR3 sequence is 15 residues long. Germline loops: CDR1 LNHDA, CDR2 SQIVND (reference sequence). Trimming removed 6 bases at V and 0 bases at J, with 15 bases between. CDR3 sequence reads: CASRPGTVSSYEQYF. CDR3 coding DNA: TGTGCCAGTAGGCCCGGGACGGTAAGCTCCTACGAGCAGTACTTC.

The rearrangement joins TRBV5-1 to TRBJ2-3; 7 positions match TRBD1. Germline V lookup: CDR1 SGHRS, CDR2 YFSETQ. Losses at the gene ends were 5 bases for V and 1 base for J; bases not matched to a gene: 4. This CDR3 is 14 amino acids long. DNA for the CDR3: TGCGCCAGCAGTCGACAGGGTGGCACAGATACGCAGTATTTT. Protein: CASSRQGGTDTQYF.

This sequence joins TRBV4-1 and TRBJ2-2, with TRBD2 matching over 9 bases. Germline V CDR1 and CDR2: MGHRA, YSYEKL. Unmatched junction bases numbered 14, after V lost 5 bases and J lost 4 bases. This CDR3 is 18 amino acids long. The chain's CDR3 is CASSDRGRGGPSTGELFF. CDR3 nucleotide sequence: TGCGCCAGCAGCGACCGGGGGCGGGGGGGCCCCAGCACCGGGGAGCTGTTTTTT.

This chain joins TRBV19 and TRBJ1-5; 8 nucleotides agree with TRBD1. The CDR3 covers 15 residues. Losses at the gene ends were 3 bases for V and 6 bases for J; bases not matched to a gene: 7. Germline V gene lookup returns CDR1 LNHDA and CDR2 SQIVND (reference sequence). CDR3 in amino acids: CASSIPGGLGQPQHF. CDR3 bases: TGTGCCAGTAGTATCCCAGGGGGCCTGGGTCAGCCCCAGCATTTT. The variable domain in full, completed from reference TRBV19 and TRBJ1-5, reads DGGITQSPKYLFRKEGQNVTLSCEQNLNHDAMYWYRQDPGQGLRLIYYSQIVNDFQKGDIAEGYSVSREKKESFPLTVTSAQKNPTAFYLCASSIPGGLGQPQHFGDGTRLSIL.

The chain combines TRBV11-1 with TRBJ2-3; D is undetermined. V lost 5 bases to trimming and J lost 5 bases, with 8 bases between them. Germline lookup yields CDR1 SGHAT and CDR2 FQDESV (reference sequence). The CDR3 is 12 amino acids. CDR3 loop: CASSPMGDTQYF. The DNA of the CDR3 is TGTGCCAGCAGCCCCATGGGAGATACGCAGTATTTT.

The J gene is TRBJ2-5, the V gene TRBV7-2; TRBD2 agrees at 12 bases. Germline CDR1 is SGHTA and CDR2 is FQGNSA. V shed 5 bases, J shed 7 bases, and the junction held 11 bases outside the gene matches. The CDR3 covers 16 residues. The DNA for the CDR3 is TGTGCCAGCAGCCCCCGACTAGCGGGGGCTTCTGGGACCCAGTACTTC. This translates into CASSPRLAGASGTQYF.

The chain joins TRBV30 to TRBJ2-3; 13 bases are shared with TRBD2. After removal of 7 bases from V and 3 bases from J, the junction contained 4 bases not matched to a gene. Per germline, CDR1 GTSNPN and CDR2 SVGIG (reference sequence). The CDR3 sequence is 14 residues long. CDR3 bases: TGTGCCTTGCGACTAGCGGGGGGTACAGATACGCAGTATTTT. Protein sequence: CALRLAGGTDTQYF.

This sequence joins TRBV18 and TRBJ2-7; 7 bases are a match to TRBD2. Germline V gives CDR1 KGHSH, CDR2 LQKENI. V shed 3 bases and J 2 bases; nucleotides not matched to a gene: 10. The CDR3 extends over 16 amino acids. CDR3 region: CASSPLGTTGAYEQYF. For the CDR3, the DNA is TGTGCCAGCTCACCTCTGGGGACTACCGGGGCCTACGAGCAGTACTTC.

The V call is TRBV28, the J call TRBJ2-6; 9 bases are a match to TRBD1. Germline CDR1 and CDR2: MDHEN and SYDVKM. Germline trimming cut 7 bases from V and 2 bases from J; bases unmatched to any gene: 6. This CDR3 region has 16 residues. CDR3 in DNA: TGTGCCAGCACCACAGGGGACAGGGCTGGGGCCAACGTCCTGACTTTC. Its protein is CASTTGDRAGANVLTF.

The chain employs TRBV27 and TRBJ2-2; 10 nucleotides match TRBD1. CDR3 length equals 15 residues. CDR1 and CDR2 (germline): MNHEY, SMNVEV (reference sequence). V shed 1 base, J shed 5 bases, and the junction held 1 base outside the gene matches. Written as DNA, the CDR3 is TGTGCCAGCAGTTTATGGACAGGGGGAACCGGGGAGCTGTTTTTT. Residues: CASSLWTGGTGELFF.